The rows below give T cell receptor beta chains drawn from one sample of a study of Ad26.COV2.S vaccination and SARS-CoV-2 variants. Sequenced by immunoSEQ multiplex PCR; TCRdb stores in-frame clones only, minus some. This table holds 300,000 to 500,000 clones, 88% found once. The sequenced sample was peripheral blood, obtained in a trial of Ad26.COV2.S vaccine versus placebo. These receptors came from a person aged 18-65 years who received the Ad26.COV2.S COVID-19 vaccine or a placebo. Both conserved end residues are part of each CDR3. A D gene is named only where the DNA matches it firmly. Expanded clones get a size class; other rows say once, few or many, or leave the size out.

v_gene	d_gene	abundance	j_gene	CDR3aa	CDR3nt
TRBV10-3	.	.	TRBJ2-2	CAISSQAGLPGELFF	TGTGCCATCAGCTCACAGGCTGGTCTTCCCGGGGAGCTGTTTTTT
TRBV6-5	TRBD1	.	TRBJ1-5	CASSQTGGLNQPQHF	TGTGCCAGCAGTCAGACAGGGGGCTTGAATCAGCCCCAGCATTTT
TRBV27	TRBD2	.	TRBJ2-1	CASSWTSGVHSNEQFF	TGTGCCAGCAGTTGGACTAGCGGGGTACACTCCAATGAGCAGTTCTTC
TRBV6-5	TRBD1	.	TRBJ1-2	CASSLGQGVFYGYTF	TGTGCCAGCAGTTTGGGACAGGGGGTGTTCTATGGCTACACCTTC
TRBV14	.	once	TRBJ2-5	CASSPNGAGAETQYF	TGTGCCAGCAGTCCCAACGGGGCGGGTGCAGAGACCCAGTACTTC
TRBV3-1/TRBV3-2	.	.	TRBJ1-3	CASSQEELGTIYF	TGTGCCAGCAGCCAAGAGGAGCTCGGCACCATATATTTT
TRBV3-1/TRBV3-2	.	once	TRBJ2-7	CASSQGPSSYEQYF	TGTGCCAGCAGCCAAGGACCGAGCTCCTACGAGCAGTACTTC
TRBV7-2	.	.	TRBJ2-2	CASSLVGGELFF	TGTGCCAGCAGCTTAGTTGGCGGGGAGCTGTTTTTT
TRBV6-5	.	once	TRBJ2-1	CASSSGQPSYNEQFF	TGTGCCAGCAGTTCTGGACAGCCCTCCTACAATGAGCAGTTCTTC
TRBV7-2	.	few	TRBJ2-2	CASSHGGTTGELFF	TGTGCCAGCAGCCACGGGGGAACCACCGGGGAGCTGTTTTTT
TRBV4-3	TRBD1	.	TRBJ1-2	CASSQEGAGGSSYTF	TGCGCCAGCAGCCAAGAAGGCGCAGGGGGCTCAAGCTACACCTTC
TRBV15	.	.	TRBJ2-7	CATSRSYLQGSYEQYF	TGTGCCACCAGCAGATCTTACCTACAAGGGAGCTACGAGCAGTACTTC
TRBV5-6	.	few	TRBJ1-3	CASSHVTRISGNTIYF	TGTGCCAGCAGCCATGTCACCAGGATCTCTGGAAACACCATATATTTT
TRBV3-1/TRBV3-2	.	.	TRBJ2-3	CASSQEGSTDTQYF	TGTGCCAGCAGCCAAGAGGGGAGTACAGATACGCAGTATTTT
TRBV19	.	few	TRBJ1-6	CASSIDRINSPLHF	TGTGCCAGTAGTATCGACAGAATTAATTCACCCCTCCACTTT
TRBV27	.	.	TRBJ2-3	CASSLSKSLADTQYF	TGTGCCAGCAGTTTATCGAAATCCCTCGCAGATACGCAGTATTTT
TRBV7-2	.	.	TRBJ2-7	CASSLTPLAYEQYF	TGTGCCAGCAGCTTAACCCCACTAGCCTACGAGCAGTACTTC
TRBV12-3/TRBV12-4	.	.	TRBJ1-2	CASSPSLYGYTF	TGTGCCAGCAGTCCTTCGTTGTATGGCTACACCTTC
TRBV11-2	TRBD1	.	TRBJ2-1	CASSFTTGTGRNEQFF	TGTGCCAGCAGCTTTACTACCGGGACAGGGAGGAATGAGCAGTTCTTC
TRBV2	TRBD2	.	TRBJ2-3	CASRFLYGAGSSTDTQYF	TGTGCCAGCAGGTTTTTGTATGGAGCGGGGTCTAGCACAGATACGCAGTATTTT
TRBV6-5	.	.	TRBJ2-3	CASTPSSADTQYF	TGTGCCAGCACTCCTTCTAGCGCAGATACGCAGTATTTT
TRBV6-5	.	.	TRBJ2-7	CASSQTRSASYEQYF	TGTGCCAGCAGTCAGACCCGGTCGGCATCCTACGAGCAGTACTTC
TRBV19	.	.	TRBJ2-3	CASSIGQVGTDTQYF	TGTGCCAGTAGTATAGGGCAGGTGGGCACAGATACGCAGTATTTT
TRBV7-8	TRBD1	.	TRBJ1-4	CASREWGQGLGEKLFF	TGTGCCAGCAGGGAATGGGGACAGGGACTAGGTGAAAAACTGTTTTTT
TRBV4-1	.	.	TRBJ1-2	CASSPRAQIGYTF	TGCGCCAGCAGCCCACGGGCCCAAATTGGCTACACCTTC
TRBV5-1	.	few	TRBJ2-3	CASSSGDRLDTQYF	TGCGCCAGCAGCTCGGGAGATAGGTTAGATACGCAGTATTTT
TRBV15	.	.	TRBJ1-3	CATSRDLVSGGNTIYF	TGTGCCACCAGCAGAGATCTTGTCTCTGGCGGAAACACCATATATTTT
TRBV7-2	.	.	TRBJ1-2	CASSLGQRNGYTF	TGTGCCAGCAGCCTAGGACAGAGGAATGGCTACACCTTC
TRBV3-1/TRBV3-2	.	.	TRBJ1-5	CASSQDGLYQPQHF	TGTGCCAGCAGCCAGGACGGGTTGTATCAGCCCCAGCATTTT
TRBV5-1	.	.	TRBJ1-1	CASSGNVAFF	TGCGCCAGCAGTGGGAATGTAGCTTTCTTT
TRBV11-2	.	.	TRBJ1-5	CASSLVPRGKCQPQHF	TGTGCCAGCAGCTTAGTCCCCCGGGGAAAATGTCAGCCCCAGCATTTT
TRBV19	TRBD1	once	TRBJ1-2	CASSIGTGDQIYTF	TGTGCCAGTAGTATAGGGACAGGGGACCAGATCTACACCTTC
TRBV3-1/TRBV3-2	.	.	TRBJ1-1	CASSPTGLNTEAFF	TGTGCCAGCAGCCCTACAGGGCTGAACACTGAAGCTTTCTTT
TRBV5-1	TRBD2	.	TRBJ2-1	CASSPVAGSYNEQFF	TGCGCCAGCAGCCCAGTAGCGGGTTCCTACAATGAGCAGTTCTTC
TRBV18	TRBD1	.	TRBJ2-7	CASSPTGQGVYEQYF	TGTGCCAGCTCACCTACGGGACAGGGGGTTTACGAGCAGTACTTC
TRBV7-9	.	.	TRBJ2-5	CASSLTETQYF	TGTGCCAGCAGCTTAACAGAGACCCAGTACTTC
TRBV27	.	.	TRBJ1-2	CASSGMGGPYGYTF	TGTGCCAGCAGTGGAATGGGGGGACCCTATGGCTACACCTTC
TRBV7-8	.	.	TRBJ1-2	CASSLKPNYGYTF	TGTGCCAGCAGCTTAAAGCCTAACTATGGCTACACCTTC